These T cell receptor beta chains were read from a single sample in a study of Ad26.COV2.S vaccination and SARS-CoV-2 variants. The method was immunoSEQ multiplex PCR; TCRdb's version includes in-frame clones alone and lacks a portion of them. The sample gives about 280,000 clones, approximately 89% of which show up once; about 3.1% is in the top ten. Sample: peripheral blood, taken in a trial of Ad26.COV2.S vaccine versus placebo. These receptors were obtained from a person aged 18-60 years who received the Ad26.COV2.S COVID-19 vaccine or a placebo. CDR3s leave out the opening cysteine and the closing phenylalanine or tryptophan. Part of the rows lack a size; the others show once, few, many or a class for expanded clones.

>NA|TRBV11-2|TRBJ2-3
ASSLGWGRGTDTQY
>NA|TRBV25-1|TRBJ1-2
ASSLQTSRI
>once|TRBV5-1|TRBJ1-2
ASSLGGNYGYT
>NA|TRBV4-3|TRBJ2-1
ASSQGGSRDSYNEQF
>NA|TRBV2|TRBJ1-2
ASSEQGTSYGYT
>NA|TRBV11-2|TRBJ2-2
ASSSQGASNTGELF
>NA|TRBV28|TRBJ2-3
ASSFPDREGTDTQY
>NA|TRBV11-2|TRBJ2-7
ASSLPGEQY
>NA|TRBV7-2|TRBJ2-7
ASSLVAEIYEQY
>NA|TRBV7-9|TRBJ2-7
ASSLARGPYEQY
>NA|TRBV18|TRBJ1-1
ASSPVMNTEAF
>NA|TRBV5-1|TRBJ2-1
ASSLGPRNEQF
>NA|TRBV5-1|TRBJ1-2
ASSLGGTANYGYT
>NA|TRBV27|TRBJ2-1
ASSLVWEGNEQF
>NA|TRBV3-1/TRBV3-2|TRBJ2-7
ASSPPGLLTYEQY
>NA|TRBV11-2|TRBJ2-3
ASSLDRSGTQY
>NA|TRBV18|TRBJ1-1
ASSPYHIGGRTEAF
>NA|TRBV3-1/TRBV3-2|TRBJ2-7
ASSLQGSYEQY
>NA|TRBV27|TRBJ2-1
ASSLSLAGGVGEQF
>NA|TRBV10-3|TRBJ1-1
AISATGRSSFMNTEAF
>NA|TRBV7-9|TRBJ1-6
ASSLIDSYNSPLH
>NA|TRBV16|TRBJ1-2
ASSQSERGGYT
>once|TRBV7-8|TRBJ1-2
ASSPGPYGYT
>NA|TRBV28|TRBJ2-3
ASSLAGHAADTQY
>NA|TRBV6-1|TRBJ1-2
ASSEAPGARGYT
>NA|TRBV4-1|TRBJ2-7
ASSHASLGTRNAYEQY
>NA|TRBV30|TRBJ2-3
AWGRQGRVIDTQY
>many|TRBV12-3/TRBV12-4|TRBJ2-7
ASSLTSYEQY
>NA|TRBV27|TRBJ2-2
ASSRFGELF
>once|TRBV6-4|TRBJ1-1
ASSDSGNTEAF
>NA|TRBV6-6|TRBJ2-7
ASSYARGYEQY
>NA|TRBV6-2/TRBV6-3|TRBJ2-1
ASSYSGGGYNEQF
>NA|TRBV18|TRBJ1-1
ASSFTRGLRNTEAF
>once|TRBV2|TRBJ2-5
ASRPGTGLETQY
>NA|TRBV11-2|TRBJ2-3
ASSLDRDTQY
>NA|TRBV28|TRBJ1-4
ASSLSGSATNEKLF
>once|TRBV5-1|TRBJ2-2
ASEAGYGAGELF
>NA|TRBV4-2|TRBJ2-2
ASSQDSLAGWTGELF
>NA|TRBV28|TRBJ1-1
ASSLGGARGTEAF
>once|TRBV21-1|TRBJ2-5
ASSSLGTVETQY
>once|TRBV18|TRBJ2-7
ASSREGYSYEQY